These T cell receptor beta chains were read from a single sample in a study of control samples from healthy donors and cancer patients. TCRdb's table, derived via immunoSEQ multiplex PCR, lists solely in-frame clones and lacks some. The table lists around 170,000 clones, around 89% of them singletons. Sequenced material: blood. The receptors shown here come from a woman aged 45 to 65 in good health. Both conserved end residues are part of each CDR3. The D gene is left open where the match is weak. Only some rows state a clone size, as once, few, many or a class for expanded clones.

d_gene: -; j_gene: TRBJ2-7; abundance: -; v_gene: TRBV11-3; CDR3aa: CASSFRVDRQYEQYF; CDR3nt: TGTGCCAGCAGCTTTCGTGTCGATAGGCAGTACGAGCAGTACTTC
d_gene: TRBD1; j_gene: TRBJ2-7; abundance: -; v_gene: TRBV19; CDR3aa: CASSRGQGPYEQYF; CDR3nt: TGTGCCAGTAGTAGGGGACAGGGACCCTACGAGCAGTACTTC
d_gene: -; j_gene: TRBJ1-2; abundance: -; v_gene: TRBV21-1; CDR3aa: CASSKASAVCYGYTF; CDR3nt: TGTGCCAGCAGCAAAGCATCGGCGGTTTGCTATGGCTACACCTTC
d_gene: -; j_gene: TRBJ2-3; abundance: -; v_gene: TRBV7-8; CDR3aa: CASSLGGEGTQYF; CDR3nt: TGTGCCAGCAGCTTAGGTGGCGAGGGTACGCAGTATTTT
d_gene: -; j_gene: TRBJ1-5; abundance: -; v_gene: TRBV6-6; CDR3aa: CASSYSTLPSQPQHF; CDR3nt: TGTGCCAGCAGTTACTCGACGCTTCCGAGTCAGCCCCAGCATTTT
d_gene: -; j_gene: TRBJ1-1; abundance: -; v_gene: TRBV6-6; CDR3aa: CASSHSRENTEAFF; CDR3nt: TGTGCCAGCAGCCACTCGAGGGAAAACACTGAAGCTTTCTTT
d_gene: -; j_gene: TRBJ1-1; abundance: -; v_gene: TRBV27; CDR3aa: CASSLSAYSTTEAFF; CDR3nt: TGTGCCAGCAGTTTATCGGCCTATAGTACCACTGAAGCTTTCTTT
d_gene: -; j_gene: TRBJ1-6; abundance: -; v_gene: TRBV4-1; CDR3aa: CASSPPGGRYNSPLHF; CDR3nt: TGCGCCAGCAGCCCCCCCGGGGGGCGGTATAATTCACCCCTCCACTTT
d_gene: TRBD2; j_gene: TRBJ2-1; abundance: -; v_gene: TRBV5-6; CDR3aa: CASSLAGTRFYNEQFF; CDR3nt: TGTGCCAGCAGCTTGGCCGGGACTAGATTCTACAATGAGCAGTTCTTC
d_gene: -; j_gene: TRBJ1-2; abundance: few; v_gene: TRBV28; CDR3aa: CASSLRYGYTF; CDR3nt: TGTGCCAGCAGTTTACGCTATGGCTACACCTTC
d_gene: -; j_gene: TRBJ2-1; abundance: few; v_gene: TRBV30; CDR3aa: CAWRHGEDEQFF; CDR3nt: TGTGCCTGGCGTCATGGAGAGGATGAGCAGTTCTTC
d_gene: -; j_gene: TRBJ1-2; abundance: -; v_gene: TRBV28; CDR3aa: CASSDSSGTKWRYTF; CDR3nt: TGTGCCAGCAGCGATTCTTCCGGGACCAAGTGGCGCTACACCTTC
d_gene: -; j_gene: TRBJ1-6; abundance: few; v_gene: TRBV19; CDR3aa: CASSTRTVLSNSPLHF; CDR3nt: TGTGCCAGTAGTACCCGGACAGTGCTTTCTAATTCACCCCTCCACTTT
d_gene: -; j_gene: TRBJ2-5; abundance: few; v_gene: TRBV18; CDR3aa: CASSPPGETQYF; CDR3nt: TGTGCCAGCTCACCACCGGGGGAGACCCAGTACTTC
d_gene: TRBD2; j_gene: TRBJ2-1; abundance: -; v_gene: TRBV30; CDR3aa: CAWSMQGTSGYNEQFF; CDR3nt: TGTGCCTGGAGTATGCAAGGGACTAGCGGATACAATGAGCAGTTCTTC
d_gene: -; j_gene: TRBJ2-1; abundance: -; v_gene: TRBV7-8; CDR3aa: CASSSLRGYNEQFF; CDR3nt: TGTGCCAGCAGCTCATTAAGAGGATACAATGAGCAGTTCTTC
d_gene: -; j_gene: TRBJ1-1; abundance: -; v_gene: TRBV28; CDR3aa: CASSGGESLAFF; CDR3nt: TGTGCCAGCAGTGGGGGGGAGTCCTTAGCTTTCTTT
d_gene: TRBD2; j_gene: TRBJ2-2; abundance: -; v_gene: TRBV12-5; CDR3aa: CASGLLAGGHTGELFF; CDR3nt: TGTGCTAGTGGTTTGCTGGCGGGAGGGCACACCGGGGAGCTGTTTTTT
d_gene: -; j_gene: TRBJ1-1; abundance: -; v_gene: TRBV15; CDR3aa: CATSRDRTEAFF; CDR3nt: TGTGCCACCAGCAGAGATAGGACTGAAGCTTTCTTT
d_gene: TRBD1; j_gene: TRBJ1-2; abundance: -; v_gene: TRBV9; CDR3aa: CASPPLIQGALGYTF; CDR3nt: TGTGCCAGCCCCCCCCTGATCCAGGGGGCGCTTGGCTACACCTTC
d_gene: -; j_gene: TRBJ1-2; abundance: -; v_gene: TRBV18; CDR3aa: CASSPYDSYGYTF; CDR3nt: TGTGCCAGCTCACCATATGACAGCTATGGCTACACCTTC
d_gene: TRBD1; j_gene: TRBJ1-6; abundance: -; v_gene: TRBV6-2/TRBV6-3; CDR3aa: CASSLGQGSYNSPLHF; CDR3nt: TGTGCCAGCAGTCTTGGACAGGGGAGTTATAATTCACCCCTCCACTTT
d_gene: -; j_gene: TRBJ2-5; abundance: -; v_gene: TRBV2; CDR3aa: CASGNRAGETQYF; CDR3nt: TGTGCCAGCGGTAATAGGGCTGGGGAGACCCAGTACTTC
d_gene: -; j_gene: TRBJ1-1; abundance: -; v_gene: TRBV6-2/TRBV6-3; CDR3aa: CASSYRRDTEAFF; CDR3nt: TGTGCCAGCAGTTATCGCAGGGACACTGAAGCTTTCTTT
d_gene: TRBD2; j_gene: TRBJ2-2; abundance: -; v_gene: TRBV4-3; CDR3aa: CASSHPGLVVPGELFF; CDR3nt: TGCGCCAGCAGCCATCCGGGACTAGTAGTTCCCGGGGAGCTGTTTTTT
d_gene: TRBD1; j_gene: TRBJ1-2; abundance: -; v_gene: TRBV4-3; CDR3aa: CASSSERGRGGTYTF; CDR3nt: TGCGCCAGCAGCTCTGAAAGGGGGCGCGGGGGGACCTACACCTTC
d_gene: -; j_gene: TRBJ2-1; abundance: -; v_gene: TRBV18; CDR3aa: CASSISRGSSYNEQFF; CDR3nt: TGTGCCAGCTCAATCTCTAGGGGGTCCTCGTACAATGAGCAGTTCTTC
d_gene: -; j_gene: TRBJ2-2; abundance: -; v_gene: TRBV6-5; CDR3aa: CASSYDGQNTGELFF; CDR3nt: TGTGCCAGCAGTTACGACGGACAGAACACCGGGGAGCTGTTTTTT
d_gene: -; j_gene: TRBJ2-7; abundance: -; v_gene: TRBV30; CDR3aa: CAWSVQGLIYEQYF; CDR3nt: TGTGCCTGGAGTGTCCAGGGCCTAATCTACGAGCAGTACTTC
d_gene: -; j_gene: TRBJ2-7; abundance: -; v_gene: TRBV5-1; CDR3aa: CASSLAGQTDEQYF; CDR3nt: TGCGCCAGCAGCTTGGCCGGCCAGACAGACGAGCAGTACTTC
d_gene: TRBD1; j_gene: TRBJ1-2; abundance: -; v_gene: TRBV2; CDR3aa: CASSAVDRAYGYTF; CDR3nt: TGTGCCAGCAGTGCGGTGGACAGGGCTTATGGCTACACCTTC
d_gene: -; j_gene: TRBJ2-7; abundance: once; v_gene: TRBV7-2; CDR3aa: CASSLDGVSSYEQYF; CDR3nt: TGTGCCAGCAGCTTAGACGGGGTGAGCTCCTACGAGCAGTACTTC
d_gene: -; j_gene: TRBJ1-6; abundance: few; v_gene: TRBV4-3; CDR3aa: CASSLGSSNSPLHF; CDR3nt: TGCGCCAGCAGCCTTGGCAGTTCCAATTCACCCCTCCACTTT
d_gene: TRBD1; j_gene: TRBJ1-2; abundance: once; v_gene: TRBV24-1; CDR3aa: CATSEVDRGSGYTF; CDR3nt: TGTGCCACCAGTGAAGTCGACAGGGGTAGTGGCTACACCTTC
d_gene: -; j_gene: TRBJ1-4; abundance: once; v_gene: TRBV19; CDR3aa: CASTFATNEKLFF; CDR3nt: TGTGCCAGTACTTTTGCAACTAATGAAAAACTGTTTTTT
d_gene: -; j_gene: TRBJ1-2; abundance: -; v_gene: TRBV5-1; CDR3aa: CASREGGGGYGYTF; CDR3nt: TGCGCCTCCAGGGAAGGAGGGGGAGGCTATGGCTACACCTTC
d_gene: -; j_gene: TRBJ2-1; abundance: -; v_gene: TRBV28; CDR3aa: CASSFIGGNGNEQFF; CDR3nt: TGTGCCAGCAGTTTTATAGGCGGTAACGGCAATGAGCAGTTCTTC
d_gene: -; j_gene: TRBJ2-3; abundance: -; v_gene: TRBV29-1; CDR3aa: CSVEHGDTQYF; CDR3nt: TGCAGCGTTGAGCACGGGGATACGCAGTATTTT
d_gene: -; j_gene: TRBJ2-3; abundance: -; v_gene: TRBV29-1; CDR3aa: CSVAAYPTDTQYF; CDR3nt: TGCAGCGTTGCCGCCTACCCGACAGATACGCAGTATTTT
d_gene: -; j_gene: TRBJ2-2; abundance: once; v_gene: TRBV24-1; CDR3aa: CATSDFSRGVTGELFF; CDR3nt: TGTGCCACCAGTGATTTCTCTAGGGGGGTCACCGGGGAGCTGTTTTTT
d_gene: -; j_gene: TRBJ1-3; abundance: few; v_gene: TRBV2; CDR3aa: CASHTGSGNTIYF; CDR3nt: TGTGCCAGCCACACCGGCTCTGGAAACACCATATATTTT
d_gene: -; j_gene: TRBJ2-5; abundance: -; v_gene: TRBV4-3; CDR3aa: CASSHNQETQYF; CDR3nt: TGCGCCAGCAGCCACAACCAAGAGACCCAGTACTTC
d_gene: -; j_gene: TRBJ1-5; abundance: -; v_gene: TRBV6-5; CDR3aa: CASKSGRDQPQHF; CDR3nt: TGTGCCAGCAAATCTGGCAGGGATCAGCCCCAGCATTTT
d_gene: TRBD1; j_gene: TRBJ1-3; abundance: -; v_gene: TRBV10-3; CDR3aa: CAISADRASGNTIYF; CDR3nt: TGTGCCATCAGTGCCGACAGGGCCTCTGGAAACACCATATATTTT
d_gene: -; j_gene: TRBJ1-5; abundance: -; v_gene: TRBV28; CDR3aa: CASSFVRAANQPQHF; CDR3nt: TGTGCCAGCAGTTTCGTTCGGGCCGCTAATCAGCCCCAGCATTTT
d_gene: -; j_gene: TRBJ2-5; abundance: -; v_gene: TRBV5-1; CDR3aa: CASSFASGETQYF; CDR3nt: TGCGCCAGCAGTTTCGCGTCGGGAGAGACCCAGTACTTC
d_gene: TRBD1; j_gene: TRBJ1-4; abundance: -; v_gene: TRBV18; CDR3aa: CASSPQVSGQPNEKLFF; CDR3nt: TGTGCCAGCTCACCCCAAGTCTCGGGACAGCCGAATGAAAAACTGTTTTTT
d_gene: -; j_gene: TRBJ2-1; abundance: -; v_gene: TRBV10-3; CDR3aa: CAISESPYEQFF; CDR3nt: TGTGCCATCAGTGAGTCCCCTTATGAGCAGTTCTTC
d_gene: -; j_gene: TRBJ2-1; abundance: -; v_gene: TRBV5-6; CDR3aa: CASSLGPYYNEQFF; CDR3nt: TGTGCCAGCAGCTTGGGACCATACTACAATGAGCAGTTCTTC
d_gene: -; j_gene: TRBJ1-2; abundance: -; v_gene: TRBV4-3; CDR3aa: CASSQATGRDYGYTF; CDR3nt: TGCGCCAGCAGCCAAGCCACCGGGCGGGACTATGGCTACACCTTC
d_gene: -; j_gene: TRBJ2-7; abundance: once; v_gene: TRBV3-1/TRBV3-2; CDR3aa: CASSQVTGYEQYF; CDR3nt: TGTGCCAGCAGCCAAGTAACAGGTTACGAGCAGTACTTC
d_gene: -; j_gene: TRBJ2-3; abundance: -; v_gene: TRBV6-2/TRBV6-3; CDR3aa: CASSYSRAVVDTQYF; CDR3nt: TGTGCCAGCAGTTACTCGAGAGCGGTAGTAGATACGCAGTATTTT
d_gene: -; j_gene: TRBJ2-7; abundance: -; v_gene: TRBV4-3; CDR3aa: CASSQDQPYEQYF; CDR3nt: TGCGCCAGCAGCCAAGATCAGCCCTACGAGCAGTACTTC
d_gene: TRBD1; j_gene: TRBJ1-5; abundance: -; v_gene: TRBV14; CDR3aa: CASSQGGTVNQPQHF; CDR3nt: TGTGCCAGCAGCCAAGGGGGGACAGTCAATCAGCCCCAGCATTTT
d_gene: TRBD2; j_gene: TRBJ2-7; abundance: -; v_gene: TRBV2; CDR3aa: CASITGLEPYEQYF; CDR3nt: TGTGCCAGCATTACAGGACTAGAACCCTACGAGCAGTACTTC
d_gene: -; j_gene: TRBJ2-1; abundance: -; v_gene: TRBV7-2; CDR3aa: CASSPQSGWRAGNEQFF; CDR3nt: TGTGCCAGCAGCCCTCAGTCGGGTTGGAGGGCCGGTAATGAGCAGTTCTTC